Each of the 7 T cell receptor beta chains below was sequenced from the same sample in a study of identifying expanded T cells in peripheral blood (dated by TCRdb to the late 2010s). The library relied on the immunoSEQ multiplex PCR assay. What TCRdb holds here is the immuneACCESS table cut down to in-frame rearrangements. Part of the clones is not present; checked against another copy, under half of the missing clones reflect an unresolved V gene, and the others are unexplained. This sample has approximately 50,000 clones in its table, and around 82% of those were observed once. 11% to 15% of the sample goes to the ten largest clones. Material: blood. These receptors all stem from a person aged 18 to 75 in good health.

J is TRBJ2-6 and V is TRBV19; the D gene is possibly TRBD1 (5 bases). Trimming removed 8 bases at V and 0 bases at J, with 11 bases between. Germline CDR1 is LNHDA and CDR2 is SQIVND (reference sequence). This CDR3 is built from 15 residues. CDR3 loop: CASAGLDSGANVLTF. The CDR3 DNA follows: TGTGCCAGTGCAGGGCTGGACTCTGGGGCCAACGTCCTGACTTTC.

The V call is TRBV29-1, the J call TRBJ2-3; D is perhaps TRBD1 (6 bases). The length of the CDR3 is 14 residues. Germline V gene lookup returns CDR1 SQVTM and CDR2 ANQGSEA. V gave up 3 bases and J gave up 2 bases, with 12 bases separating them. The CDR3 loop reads CSVERQVLTDTQYF. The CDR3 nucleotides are TGCAGCGTTGAGCGACAGGTCCTCACAGATACGCAGTATTTT.

The CDR3 nucleotides are TGTGCCAGCAGCACCGACAGGGGAGCCTACGAGCAGTACTTC. This sequence encodes CASSTDRGAYEQYF. The J gene is TRBJ2-7, the V gene TRBV7-9; 8 nucleotides align to TRBD1. The CDR3 is 14 residues long. The germline V gene has CDR1 SEHNR and CDR2 FQNEAQ (reference sequence). With V trimmed by 5 bases and J by 2 bases, 5 bases remained unmatched.

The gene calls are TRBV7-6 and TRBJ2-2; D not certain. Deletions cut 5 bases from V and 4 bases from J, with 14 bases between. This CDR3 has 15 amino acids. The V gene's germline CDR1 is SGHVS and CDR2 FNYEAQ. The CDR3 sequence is CASSLAALSTGELFF. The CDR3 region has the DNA TGTGCCAGCAGCCTGGCGGCCCTATCCACCGGGGAGCTGTTTTTT.

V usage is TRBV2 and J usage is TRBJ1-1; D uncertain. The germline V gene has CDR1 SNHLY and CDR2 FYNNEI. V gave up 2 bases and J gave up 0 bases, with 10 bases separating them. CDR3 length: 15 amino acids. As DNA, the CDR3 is TGTGCCAGCAGTGAAAGGGCTGTGATGAACACTGAAGCTTTCTTT. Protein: CASSERAVMNTEAFF. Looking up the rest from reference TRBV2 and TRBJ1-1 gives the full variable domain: EPEVTQTPSHQVTQMGQEVILRCVPISNHLYFYWYRQILGQKVEFLVSFYNNEISEKSEIFDDQFSVERPDGSNFTLKIRSTKLEDSAMYFCASSERAVMNTEAFFGQGTRLTVV.

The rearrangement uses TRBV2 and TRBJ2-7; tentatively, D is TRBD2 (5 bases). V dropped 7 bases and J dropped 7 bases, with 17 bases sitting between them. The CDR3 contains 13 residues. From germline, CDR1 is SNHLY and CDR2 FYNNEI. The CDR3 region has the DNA TGTGCCAGCAATTCGGGCAGTACTAGGGAGCAGTACGTC. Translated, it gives CASNSGSTREQYV.

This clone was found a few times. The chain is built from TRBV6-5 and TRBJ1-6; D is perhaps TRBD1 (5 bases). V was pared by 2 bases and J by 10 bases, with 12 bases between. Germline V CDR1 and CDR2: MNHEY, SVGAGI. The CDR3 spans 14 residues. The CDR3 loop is CASSYRGENSPLHF. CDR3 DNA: TGTGCCAGCAGTTACCGGGGCGAGAACTCACCCCTCCACTTT.